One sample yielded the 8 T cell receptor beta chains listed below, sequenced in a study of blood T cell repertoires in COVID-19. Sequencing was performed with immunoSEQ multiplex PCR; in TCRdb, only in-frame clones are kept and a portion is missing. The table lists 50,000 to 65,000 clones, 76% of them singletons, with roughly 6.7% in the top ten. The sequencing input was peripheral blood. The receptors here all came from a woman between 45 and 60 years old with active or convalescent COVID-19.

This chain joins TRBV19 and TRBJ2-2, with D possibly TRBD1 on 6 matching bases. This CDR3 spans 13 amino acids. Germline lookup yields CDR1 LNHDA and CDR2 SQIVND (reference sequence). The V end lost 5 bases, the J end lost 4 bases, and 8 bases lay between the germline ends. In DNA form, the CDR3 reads TGTGCCAGTAGTGTCAGGGGCACCGGGGAGCTGTTTTTT. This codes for CASSVRGTGELFF. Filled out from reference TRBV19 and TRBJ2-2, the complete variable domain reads DGGITQSPKYLFRKEGQNVTLSCEQNLNHDAMYWYRQDPGQGLRLIYYSQIVNDFQKGDIAEGYSVSREKKESFPLTVTSAQKNPTAFYLCASSVRGTGELFFGEGSRLTVL.

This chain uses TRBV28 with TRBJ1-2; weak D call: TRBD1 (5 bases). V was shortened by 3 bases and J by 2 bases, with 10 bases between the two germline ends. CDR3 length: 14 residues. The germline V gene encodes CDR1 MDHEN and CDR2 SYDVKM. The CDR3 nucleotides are TGTGCCAGCAGTTTTCTTTGGGGCAACTATGGCTACACCTTC. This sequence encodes CASSFLWGNYGYTF.

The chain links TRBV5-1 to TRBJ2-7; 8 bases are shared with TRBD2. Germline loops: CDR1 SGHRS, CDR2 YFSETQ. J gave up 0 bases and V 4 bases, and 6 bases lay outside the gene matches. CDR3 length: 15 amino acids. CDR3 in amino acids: CASSDGRAGSYEQYF. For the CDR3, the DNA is TGCGCCAGCAGCGACGGGAGGGCGGGCTCCTACGAGCAGTACTTC.

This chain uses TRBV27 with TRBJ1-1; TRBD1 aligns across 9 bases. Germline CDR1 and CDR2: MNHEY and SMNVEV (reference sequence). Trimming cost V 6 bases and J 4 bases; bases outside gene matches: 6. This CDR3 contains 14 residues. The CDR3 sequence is CASSDRGVATEAFF. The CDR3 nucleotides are TGTGCCAGCAGCGACAGGGGGGTGGCCACTGAAGCTTTCTTT.

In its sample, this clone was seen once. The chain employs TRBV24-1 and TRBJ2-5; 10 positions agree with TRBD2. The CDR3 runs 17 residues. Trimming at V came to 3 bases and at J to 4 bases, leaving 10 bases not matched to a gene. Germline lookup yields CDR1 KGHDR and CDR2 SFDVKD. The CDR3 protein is CATSDAKGLAVGETQYF. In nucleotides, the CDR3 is TGTGCCACCAGTGATGCCAAAGGACTAGCGGTCGGAGAGACCCAGTACTTC.

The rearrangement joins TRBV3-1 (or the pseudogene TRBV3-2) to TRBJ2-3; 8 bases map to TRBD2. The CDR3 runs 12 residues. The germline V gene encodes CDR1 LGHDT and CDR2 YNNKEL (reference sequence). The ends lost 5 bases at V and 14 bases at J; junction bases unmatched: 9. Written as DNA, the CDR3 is TGTGCCAGCAGCTCCGGGAGGGGCCCGGCGTATTTT. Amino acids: CASSSGRGPAYF.

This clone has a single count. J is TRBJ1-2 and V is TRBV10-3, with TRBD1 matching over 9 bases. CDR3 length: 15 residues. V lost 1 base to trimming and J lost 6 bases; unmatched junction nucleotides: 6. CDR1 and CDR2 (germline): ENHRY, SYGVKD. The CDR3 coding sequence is TGTGCCATCAGTGAGTTACAGGGGGCGATGGATGGCTACACCTTC. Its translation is CAISELQGAMDGYTF.

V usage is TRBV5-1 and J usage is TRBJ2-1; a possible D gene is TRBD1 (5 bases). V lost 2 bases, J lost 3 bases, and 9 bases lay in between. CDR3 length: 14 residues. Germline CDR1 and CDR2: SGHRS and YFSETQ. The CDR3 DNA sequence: TGCGCCAGCAGCTTATCAGGGAACTACAATGAGCAGTTCTTC. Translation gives CASSLSGNYNEQFF.